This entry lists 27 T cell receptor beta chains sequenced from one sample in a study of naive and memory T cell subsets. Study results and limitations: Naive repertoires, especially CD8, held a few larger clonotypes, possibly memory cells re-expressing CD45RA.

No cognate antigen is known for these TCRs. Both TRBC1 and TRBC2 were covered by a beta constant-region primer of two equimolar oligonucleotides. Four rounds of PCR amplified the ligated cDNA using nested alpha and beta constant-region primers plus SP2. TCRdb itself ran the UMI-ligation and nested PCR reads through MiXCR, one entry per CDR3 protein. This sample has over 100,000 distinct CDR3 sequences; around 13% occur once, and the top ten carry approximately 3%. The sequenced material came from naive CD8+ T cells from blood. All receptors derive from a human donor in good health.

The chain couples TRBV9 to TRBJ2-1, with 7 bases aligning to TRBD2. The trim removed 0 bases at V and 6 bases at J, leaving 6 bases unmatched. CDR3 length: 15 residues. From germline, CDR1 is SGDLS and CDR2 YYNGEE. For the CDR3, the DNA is TGTGCCAGCAGCGTAGAGGGGAGGGTAGGCAATGAGCAGTTCTTC. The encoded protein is CASSVEGRVGNEQFF.

CDR3 sequence: CASSYHQGYGEQYF. CDR3 DNA: TGTGCCAGCAGCTACCATCAGGGATACGGGGAGCAGTACTTC. V usage is TRBV13 and J usage is TRBJ2-7; possibly TRBD1 for D (5 bases). CDR3 length: 14 amino acids. The V and J ends lost 4 bases and 7 bases respectively, with 17 bases between them. From germline, CDR1 is PRHDT and CDR2 FYEKMQ (reference sequence).

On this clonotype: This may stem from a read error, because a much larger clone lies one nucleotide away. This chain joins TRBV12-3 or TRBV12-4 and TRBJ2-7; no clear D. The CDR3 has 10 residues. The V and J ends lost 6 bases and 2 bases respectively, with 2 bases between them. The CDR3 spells CASRTYEQYF. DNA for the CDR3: TGTGCCAGCAGAACCTACGAGCAGTACTTC.

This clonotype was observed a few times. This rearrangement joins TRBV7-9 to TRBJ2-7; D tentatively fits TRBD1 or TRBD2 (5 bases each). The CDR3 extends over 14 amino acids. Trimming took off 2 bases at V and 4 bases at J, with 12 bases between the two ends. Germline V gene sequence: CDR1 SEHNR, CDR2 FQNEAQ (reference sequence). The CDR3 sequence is CASSLWGSPYEQYF. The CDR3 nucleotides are TGTGCCAGCAGCTTATGGGGGTCTCCTTACGAGCAGTACTTC.

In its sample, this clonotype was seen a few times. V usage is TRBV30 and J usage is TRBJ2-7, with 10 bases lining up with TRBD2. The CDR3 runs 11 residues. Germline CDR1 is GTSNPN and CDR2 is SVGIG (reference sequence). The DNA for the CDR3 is TGTGCAGTAGCGGGAGGCTACGAGCAGTACTTC. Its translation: CAVAGGYEQYF.

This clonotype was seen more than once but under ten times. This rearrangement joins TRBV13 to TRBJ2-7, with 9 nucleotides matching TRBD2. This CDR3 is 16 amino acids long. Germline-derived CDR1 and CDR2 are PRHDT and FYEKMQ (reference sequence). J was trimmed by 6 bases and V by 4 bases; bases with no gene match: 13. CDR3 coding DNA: TGTGCCAGCAGCTCGAGACTCCCGGGACTAGCAAGCGAGCAGTACTTC. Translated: CASSSRLPGLASEQYF.

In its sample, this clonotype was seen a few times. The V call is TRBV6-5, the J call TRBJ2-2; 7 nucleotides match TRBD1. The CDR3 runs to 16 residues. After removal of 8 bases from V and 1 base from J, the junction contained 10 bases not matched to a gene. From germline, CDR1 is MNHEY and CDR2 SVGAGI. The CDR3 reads CASAELDRVNTGELFF. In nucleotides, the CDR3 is TGTGCCAGCGCAGAACTCGACAGGGTGAACACCGGGGAGCTGTTTTTT.

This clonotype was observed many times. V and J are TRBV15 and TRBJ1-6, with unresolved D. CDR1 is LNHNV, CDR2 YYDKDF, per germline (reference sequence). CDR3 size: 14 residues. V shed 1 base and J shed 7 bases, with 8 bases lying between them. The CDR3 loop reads CATSRGGPNSPLHF. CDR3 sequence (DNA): TGTGCCACCAGCAGAGGAGGCCCAAATTCACCCCTCCACTTT.

Here the CDR3 reads CSAMSRASSSYEQYF. In DNA form, the CDR3 reads TGCAGTGCTATGTCGCGGGCCTCAAGCTCCTACGAGCAGTACTTC. This chain connects TRBV20-1 to TRBJ2-7, with D perhaps matching TRBD2 (5 bases). Germline-derived CDR1 and CDR2 are DFQATT and SNEGSKA (reference sequence). The germline V and J ends were trimmed by 4 bases and 0 bases, with 16 bases remaining between them. The CDR3 is made up of 15 amino acids.

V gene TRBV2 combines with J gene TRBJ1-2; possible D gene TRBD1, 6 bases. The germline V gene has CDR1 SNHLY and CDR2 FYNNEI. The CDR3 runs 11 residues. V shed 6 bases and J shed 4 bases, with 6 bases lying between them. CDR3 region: CASSRGYGYTF. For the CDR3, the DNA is TGTGCCAGCAGCAGGGGCTATGGCTACACCTTC.

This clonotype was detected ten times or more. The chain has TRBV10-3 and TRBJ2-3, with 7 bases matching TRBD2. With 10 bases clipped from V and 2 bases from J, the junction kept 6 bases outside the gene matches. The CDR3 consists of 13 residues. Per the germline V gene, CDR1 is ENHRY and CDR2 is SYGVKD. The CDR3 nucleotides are TGTGCCACCCACGGGACTATCACAGATACGCAGTATTTT. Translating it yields CATHGTITDTQYF.

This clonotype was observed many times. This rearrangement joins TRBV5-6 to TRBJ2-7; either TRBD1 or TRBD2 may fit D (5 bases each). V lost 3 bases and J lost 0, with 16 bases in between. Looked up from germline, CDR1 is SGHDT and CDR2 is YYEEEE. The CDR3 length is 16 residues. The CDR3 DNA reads TGTGCCAGCAGCTGGGCCACCGGGACGGTCTCCTACGAGCAGTACTTC. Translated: CASSWATGTVSYEQYF.

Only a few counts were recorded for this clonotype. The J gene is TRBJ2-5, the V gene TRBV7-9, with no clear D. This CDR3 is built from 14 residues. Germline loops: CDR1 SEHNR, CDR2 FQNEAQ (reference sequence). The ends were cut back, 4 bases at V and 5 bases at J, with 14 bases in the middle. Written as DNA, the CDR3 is TGTGCCAGCAGCTCACCGGTCGGTGCGGAGACCCAGTACTTC. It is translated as CASSSPVGAETQYF.

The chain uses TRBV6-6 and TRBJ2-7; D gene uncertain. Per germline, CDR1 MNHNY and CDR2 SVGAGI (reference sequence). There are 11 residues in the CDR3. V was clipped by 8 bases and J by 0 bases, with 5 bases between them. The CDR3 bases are TGTGCCAGCTGGTCCTCCTACGAGCAGTACTTC. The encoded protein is CASWSSYEQYF.

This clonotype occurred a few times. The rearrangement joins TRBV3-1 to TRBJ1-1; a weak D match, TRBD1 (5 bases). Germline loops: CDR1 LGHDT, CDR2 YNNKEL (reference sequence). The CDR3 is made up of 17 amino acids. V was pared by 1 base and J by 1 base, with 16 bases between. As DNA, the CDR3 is TGTGCCAGCAGCCAAGTCTTTCGACAGCACCCGAACACTGAAGCTTTCTTT. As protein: CASSQVFRQHPNTEAFF. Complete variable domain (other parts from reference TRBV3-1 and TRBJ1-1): DTAVSQTPKYLVTQMGNDKSIKCEQNLGHDTMYWYKQDSKKFLKIMFSYNNKELIINETVPNRFSPKSPDKAHLNLHINSLELGDSAVYFCASSQVFRQHPNTEAFFGQGTRLTVV.

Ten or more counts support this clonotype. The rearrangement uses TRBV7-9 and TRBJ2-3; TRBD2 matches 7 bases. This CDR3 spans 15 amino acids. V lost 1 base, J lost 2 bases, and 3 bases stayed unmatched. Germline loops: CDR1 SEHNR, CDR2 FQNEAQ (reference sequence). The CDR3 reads CASSLVTSDTDTQYF. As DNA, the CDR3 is TGTGCCAGCAGCTTAGTAACTAGCGACACAGATACGCAGTATTTT.

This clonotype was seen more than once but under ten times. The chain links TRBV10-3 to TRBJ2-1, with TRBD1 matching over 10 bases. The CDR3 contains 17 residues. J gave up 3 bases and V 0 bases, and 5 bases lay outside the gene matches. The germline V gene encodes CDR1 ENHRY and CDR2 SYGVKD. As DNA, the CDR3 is TGTGCCATCAGTGAGTCGGGGACAGGGGCATTCTACAATGAGCAGTTCTTC. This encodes CAISESGTGAFYNEQFF.

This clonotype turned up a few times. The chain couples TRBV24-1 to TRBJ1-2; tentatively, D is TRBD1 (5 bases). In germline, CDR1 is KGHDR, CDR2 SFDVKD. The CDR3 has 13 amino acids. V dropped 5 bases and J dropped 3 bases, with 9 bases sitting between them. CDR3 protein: CATSATADYGYTF. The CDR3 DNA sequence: TGTGCCACCAGTGCGACAGCGGACTATGGCTACACCTTC.

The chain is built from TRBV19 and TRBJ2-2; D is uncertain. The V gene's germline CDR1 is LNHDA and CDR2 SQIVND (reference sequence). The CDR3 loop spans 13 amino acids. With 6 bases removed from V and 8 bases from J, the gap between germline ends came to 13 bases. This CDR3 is CASSNPLLGELFF. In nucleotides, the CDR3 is TGTGCCAGTAGCAATCCGCTGTTGGGGGAGCTGTTTTTT.

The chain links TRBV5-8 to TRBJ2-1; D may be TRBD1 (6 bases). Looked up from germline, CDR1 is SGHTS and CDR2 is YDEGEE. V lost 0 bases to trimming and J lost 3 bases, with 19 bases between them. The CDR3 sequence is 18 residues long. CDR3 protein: CASSLDPSDRLFYNEQFF. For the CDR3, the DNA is TGTGCCAGCAGCTTGGACCCCTCTGACAGGCTCTTCTACAATGAGCAGTTCTTC.

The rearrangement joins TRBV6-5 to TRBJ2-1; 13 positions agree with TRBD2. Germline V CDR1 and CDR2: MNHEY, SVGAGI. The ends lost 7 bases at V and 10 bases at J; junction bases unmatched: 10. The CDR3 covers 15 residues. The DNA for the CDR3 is TGTGCCAGCACCCCTGCGGGACTAGCGGGAAGGGAGCAGTTCTTC. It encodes CASTPAGLAGREQFF.

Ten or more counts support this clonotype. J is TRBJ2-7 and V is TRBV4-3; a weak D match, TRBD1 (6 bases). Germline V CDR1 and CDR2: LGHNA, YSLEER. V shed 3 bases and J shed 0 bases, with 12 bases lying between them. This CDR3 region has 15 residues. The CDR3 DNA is TGCGCCAGCAGCCAGGCCACAGGGAGCTCCTACGAGCAGTACTTC. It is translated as CASSQATGSSYEQYF.

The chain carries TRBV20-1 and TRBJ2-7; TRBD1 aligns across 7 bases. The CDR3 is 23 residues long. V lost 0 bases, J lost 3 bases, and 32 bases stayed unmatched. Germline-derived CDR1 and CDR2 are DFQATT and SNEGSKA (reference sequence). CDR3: CSARDFSPLPEAIDRERLYEQYF. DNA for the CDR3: TGCAGTGCTAGAGATTTTTCCCCACTCCCAGAGGCCATCGACAGGGAGAGACTCTACGAGCAGTACTTC.

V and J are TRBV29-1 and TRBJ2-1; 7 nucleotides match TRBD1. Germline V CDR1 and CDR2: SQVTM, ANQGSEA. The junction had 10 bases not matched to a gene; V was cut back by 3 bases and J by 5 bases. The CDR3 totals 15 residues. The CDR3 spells CSVDPGTERNNEQFF. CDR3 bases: TGCAGCGTTGACCCCGGGACAGAGAGGAACAATGAGCAGTTCTTC.

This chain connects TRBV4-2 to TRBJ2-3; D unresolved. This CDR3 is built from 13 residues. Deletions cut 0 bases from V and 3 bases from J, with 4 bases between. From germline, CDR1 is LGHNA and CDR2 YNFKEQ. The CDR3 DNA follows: TGTGCCAGCAGCCAAGAGGGGACAGATACGCAGTATTTT. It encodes CASSQEGTDTQYF.

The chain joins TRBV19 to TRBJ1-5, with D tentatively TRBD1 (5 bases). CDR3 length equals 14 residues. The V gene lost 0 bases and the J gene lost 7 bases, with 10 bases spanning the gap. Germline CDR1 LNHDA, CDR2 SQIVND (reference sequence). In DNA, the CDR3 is TGTGCCAGTAGTATAGATCAGGGTGGCCAGCCCCAGCATTTT. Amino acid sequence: CASSIDQGGQPQHF.

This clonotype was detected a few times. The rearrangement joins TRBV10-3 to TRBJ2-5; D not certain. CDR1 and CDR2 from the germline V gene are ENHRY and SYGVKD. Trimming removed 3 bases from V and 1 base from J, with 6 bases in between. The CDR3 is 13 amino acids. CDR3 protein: CAISDLSQETQYF. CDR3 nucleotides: TGTGCCATCAGTGATCTCTCCCAAGAGACCCAGTACTTC.